This TCR beta chain was profiled in a study of blood T cell repertoires in COVID-19 (dated by TCRdb to 2019 to 2021). As for the study more broadly: Samples covering the acute and convalescent phases of COVID-19 were provided by collaborators in the United States, Italy and Spain. Where available, HLA class I and class II types were obtained from metadata supplied by the sample provider rather than from assay-based typing. The prospective study material was composed of cDNA or gDNA derived from T cells, B-cell-depleted T cells, or PBMCs. Subjects who had been exposed to COVID-19, were actively infected with it, or had recovered from it provided the deeply sampled blood TCRbeta repertoires that made up the dataset. A freely available public database, intended as a resource for researchers studying the immune response to SARS-CoV-2, is where the repertoires were released. Nearly every sample came with metadata listing a de-identified subject ID, COVID-19 status, age in years and sex. The samples were drawn from two sources: the first 160 participants of the ongoing ImmuneRACE study, and about 1,300 subjects contributed by 6 global collaborators.

TCRbeta CDR3 regions were amplified from genomic DNA using the immunoSEQ Assay, a bias-controlled multiplex PCR. The original pipeline was this. The number of nucleated cells in each sample was estimated from the amplification of reference gene primers within the assay. To quantify the absolute abundance of each unique TCRbeta CDR3 rearrangement, sequence reads were collapsed and filtered. For each sample, productive Simpson clonality was calculated as the square root of Simpson's diversity index over productive rearrangements. TCRdb retrieved this table from immuneACCESS and kept in-frame rearrangements only. Not all clones are present; in checked studies, unresolved V genes account for under half, and no reason is known for the remainder. The V and J calls and clone size are taken from that table; D and trimming were inferred from the DNA. The sample table shows under 50,000 clones, and roughly 90% are seen once. The ten largest clones capture around 13% of the sample.

Comment on this clone: What this receptor recognizes is not known. No quality values exist for individual bases; no much larger clone is one base distant.

Collaborating institutions collected whole blood in K2EDTA tubes following their own protocols. For TCRbeta analysis, collaborator samples were shipped as frozen whole blood, as isolated PBMCs, or as DNA extracted from either sample type. Inclusive of the bounding cysteine and phenylalanine, the CDR3 is 15 residues long. Kept here is only the CDR3 DNA, which spans 45 bases and is read in frame from base 1. V and J are trimmed by 4 bases and 5 bases, and the gene matches miss 5 bases of the junction. The germline V gene gives CDR1 as MDHEN and CDR2 as SYDVKM. Study-wide conclusions, independent of this receptor: Clinical and demographic metadata were provided uncurated, with the amount varying by source and participant.

This TCR was sampled from a human donor in a cohort sampled during active COVID-19. The rearranged chain carries TRBV28 and TRBJ1-4; the junction holds 9 bases that match TRBD1. Sequenced input: peripheral blood. The CDR3 reads as follows: CASSSPTGGNEKLFF. DNA sequence: TGTGCCAGCAGTTCCCCGACAGGGGGGAATGAAAAACTGTTTTTT. Joined to the reference TRBV28 and TRBJ1-4 proteins, this CDR3 gives the full variable domain: DVKVTQSSRYLVKRTGEKVFLECVQDMDHENMFWYRQDPGLGLRLIYFSYDVKMKEKGDIPEGYSVSREKKERFSLILESASTNQTSMYLCASSSPTGGNEKLFFGSGTQLSVL.